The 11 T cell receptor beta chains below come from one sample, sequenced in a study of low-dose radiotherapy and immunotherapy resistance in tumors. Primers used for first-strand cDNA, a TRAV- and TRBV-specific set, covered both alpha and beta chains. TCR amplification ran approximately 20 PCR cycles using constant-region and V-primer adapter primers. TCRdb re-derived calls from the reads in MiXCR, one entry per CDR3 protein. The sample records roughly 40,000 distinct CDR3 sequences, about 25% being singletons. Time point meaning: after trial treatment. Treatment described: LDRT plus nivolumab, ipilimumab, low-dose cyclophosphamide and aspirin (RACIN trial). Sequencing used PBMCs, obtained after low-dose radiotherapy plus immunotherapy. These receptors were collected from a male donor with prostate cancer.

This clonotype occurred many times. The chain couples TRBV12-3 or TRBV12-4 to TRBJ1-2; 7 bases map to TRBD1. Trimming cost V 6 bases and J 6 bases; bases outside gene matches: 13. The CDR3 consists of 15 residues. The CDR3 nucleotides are TGTGCCAGCAGCCCTCTAAACACAGGGGCTGATGGCTACACCTTC. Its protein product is CASSPLNTGADGYTF.

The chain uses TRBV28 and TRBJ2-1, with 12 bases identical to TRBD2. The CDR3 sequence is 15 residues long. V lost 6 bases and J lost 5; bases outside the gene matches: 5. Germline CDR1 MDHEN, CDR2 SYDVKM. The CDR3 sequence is CASRELAGGHNEQFF. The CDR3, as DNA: TGTGCCAGCAGAGAACTAGCGGGAGGCCACAATGAGCAGTTCTTC.

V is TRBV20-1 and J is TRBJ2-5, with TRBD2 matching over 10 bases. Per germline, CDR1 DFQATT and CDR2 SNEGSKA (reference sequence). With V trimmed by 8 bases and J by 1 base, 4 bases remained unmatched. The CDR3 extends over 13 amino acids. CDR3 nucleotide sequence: TGCAGTTCGGGACTAGCGCCCCAAGAGACCCAGTACTTC. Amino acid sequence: CSSGLAPQETQYF.

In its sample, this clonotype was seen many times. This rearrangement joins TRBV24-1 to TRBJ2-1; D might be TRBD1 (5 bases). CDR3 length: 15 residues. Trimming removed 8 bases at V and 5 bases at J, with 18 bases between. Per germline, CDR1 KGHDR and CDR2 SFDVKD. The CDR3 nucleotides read TGTGCCACCATAGGCAGGCAGGGTAGTAACAATGAGCAGTTCTTC. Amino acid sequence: CATIGRQGSNNEQFF.

CDR3 DNA: TGTGCCAGCAGTTTGGGAAATAGCGGGGTCGGGGAGACCCAGTACTTC. Amino acid sequence: CASSLGNSGVGETQYF. This rearrangement joins TRBV27 to TRBJ2-5; 8 nucleotides align to TRBD2. The trim removed 3 bases at V and 5 bases at J, leaving 11 bases unmatched. CDR1 MNHEY and CDR2 SMNVEV come from the germline V gene (reference sequence). This CDR3 is 16 amino acids long.

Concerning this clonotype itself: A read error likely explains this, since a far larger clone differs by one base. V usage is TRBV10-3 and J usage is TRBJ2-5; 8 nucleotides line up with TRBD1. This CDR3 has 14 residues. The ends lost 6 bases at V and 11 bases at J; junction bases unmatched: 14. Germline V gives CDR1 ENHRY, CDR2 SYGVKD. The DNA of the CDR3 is TGTGCCATCAGGGGGGACAGGAAGGAGATTGAGCAGTACTTC. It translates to CAIRGDRKEIEQYF.

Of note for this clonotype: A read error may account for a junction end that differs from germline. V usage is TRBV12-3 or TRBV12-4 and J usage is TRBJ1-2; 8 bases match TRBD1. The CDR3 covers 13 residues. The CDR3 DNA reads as TGTGCCAGCAGGGGGACAGGCCTCTATGGCCACACCTTC. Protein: CASRGTGLYGHTF.

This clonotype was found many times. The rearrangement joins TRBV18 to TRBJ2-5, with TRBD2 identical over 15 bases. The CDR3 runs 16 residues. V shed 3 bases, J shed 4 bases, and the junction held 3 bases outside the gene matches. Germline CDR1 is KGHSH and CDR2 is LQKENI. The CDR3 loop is CASSPKGLAGGETQYF. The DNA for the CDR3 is TGTGCCAGCTCACCTAAGGGACTAGCGGGAGGAGAGACCCAGTACTTC. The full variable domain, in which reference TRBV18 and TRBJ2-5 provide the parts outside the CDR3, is NAGVMQNPRHLVRRRGQEARLRCSPMKGHSHVYWYRQLPEEGLKFMVYLQKENIIDESGMPKERFSAEFPKEGPSILRIQQVVRGDSAAYFCASSPKGLAGGETQYFGPGTRLLVL.

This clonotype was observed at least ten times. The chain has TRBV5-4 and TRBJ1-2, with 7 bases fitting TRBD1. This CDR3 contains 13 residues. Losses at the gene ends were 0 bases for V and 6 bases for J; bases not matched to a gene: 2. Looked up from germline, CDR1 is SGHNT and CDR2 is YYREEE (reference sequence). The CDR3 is CASSLDTGDGYTF. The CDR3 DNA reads TGTGCCAGCAGCTTGGATACAGGGGATGGCTACACCTTC.

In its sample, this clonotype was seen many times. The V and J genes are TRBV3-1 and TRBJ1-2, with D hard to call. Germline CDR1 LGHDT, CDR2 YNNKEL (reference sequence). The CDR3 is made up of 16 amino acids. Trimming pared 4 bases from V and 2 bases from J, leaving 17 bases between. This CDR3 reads CASSRGEQSFNYGYTF. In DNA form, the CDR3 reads TGTGCCAGCAGCCGAGGAGAACAGAGTTTCAACTATGGCTACACCTTC. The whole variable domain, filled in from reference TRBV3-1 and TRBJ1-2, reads DTAVSQTPKYLVTQMGNDKSIKCEQNLGHDTMYWYKQDSKKFLKIMFSYNNKELIINETVPNRFSPKSPDKAHLNLHINSLELGDSAVYFCASSRGEQSFNYGYTFGSGTRLTVV.

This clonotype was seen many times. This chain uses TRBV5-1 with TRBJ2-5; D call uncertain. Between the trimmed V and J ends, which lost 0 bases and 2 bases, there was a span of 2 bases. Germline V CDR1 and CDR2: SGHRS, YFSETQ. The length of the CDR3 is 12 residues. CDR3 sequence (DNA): TGCGCCAGCAGCTTGGAGCAAGAGACCCAGTACTTC. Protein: CASSLEQETQYF.